Listed below are T cell receptor beta chains from one sample, sequenced in a study of Ad26.COV2.S vaccination and SARS-CoV-2 variants. Assay used: immunoSEQ multiplex PCR; TCRdb lists only in-frame clones, some missing. The sample shows 300,000 to 500,000 clones, about 88% of them seen only once. The sequencing here drew on peripheral blood, taken in a trial of Ad26.COV2.S vaccine versus placebo. Source of these receptors: a person aged 18-60 years who received the Ad26.COV2.S COVID-19 vaccine or a placebo. CDR3s include the opening cysteine and the closing phenylalanine or tryptophan. D genes are given only for firm matches. A row's size may be missing; if present it is once, few, many or a size class.

CDR3 protein,CDR3 DNA,clone size,V gene,J gene,D gene
CASSTRDSNYGYTF,TGTGCCAGCAGCACCAGGGACAGTAACTATGGCTACACCTTC,few,TRBV7-9,TRBJ1-2,TRBD1
CATSPRTEFGNTIYF,TGTGCCACCAGCCCGCGGACGGAATTCGGAAACACCATATATTTT,-,TRBV15,TRBJ1-3,-
CASSLAQHQPQHF,TGTGCCAGCAGTTTAGCGCAGCATCAGCCCCAGCATTTT,-,TRBV12-3/TRBV12-4,TRBJ1-5,-
CASSLDGTQARASYEQYF,TGCGCCAGCAGCTTGGATGGGACACAGGCTAGGGCCTCCTACGAGCAGTACTTC,-,TRBV5-1,TRBJ2-7,-
CASSPPVGGNYGYTF,TGTGCCAGCTCACCACCGGTGGGGGGCAACTATGGCTACACCTTC,-,TRBV18,TRBJ1-2,-
CASSLTSGSPKNSPLHF,TGTGCCAGCAGTCTCACCTCCGGCTCTCCCAAAAATTCACCCCTCCACTTT,few,TRBV28,TRBJ1-6,-
CASSDQGTGTQYF,TGTGCCAGCAGTGACCAAGGCACAGGTACGCAGTATTTT,-,TRBV6-4,TRBJ2-3,-
CAWSRDEQFF,TGTGCCTGGAGTAGGGATGAGCAGTTCTTC,-,TRBV30,TRBJ2-1,-
CASSPTESNYGYTF,TGTGCCAGCAGCCCCACAGAAAGTAACTATGGCTACACCTTC,-,TRBV6-5,TRBJ1-2,-
CASGNPSTSYGYTF,TGTGCCAGTGGAAACCCGTCGACGAGCTATGGCTACACCTTC,-,TRBV7-2,TRBJ1-2,-
CASMGPGGGNEQFF,TGCGCCAGCATGGGGCCCGGGGGAGGGAATGAGCAGTTCTTC,few,TRBV10-2,TRBJ2-1,TRBD2
CASSFSGAHYEQYF,TGTGCCAGCAGCTTTAGCGGGGCTCACTACGAGCAGTACTTC,-,TRBV27,TRBJ2-7,TRBD2
CASSFTGETEAFF,TGCGCCAGCAGCTTTACAGGGGAAACTGAAGCTTTCTTT,-,TRBV5-1,TRBJ1-1,TRBD1
CASSFQGMNTEAFF,TGCGCCAGCAGCTTTCAGGGTATGAACACTGAAGCTTTCTTT,-,TRBV5-1,TRBJ1-1,-
CASSLSGYNQPQHF,TGTGCCAGCAGTTTATCGGGGTACAATCAGCCCCAGCATTTT,-,TRBV27,TRBJ1-5,-
CASSGGGGTDTQYF,TGTGCCAGTAGCGGTGGGGGGGGTACAGATACGCAGTATTTT,-,TRBV19,TRBJ2-3,TRBD2
CASSSVADRTDTQYF,TGTGCCAGCAGTAGCGTAGCGGATCGAACAGATACGCAGTATTTT,-,TRBV5-4,TRBJ2-3,-
CASSFRDLDNEQFF,TGCGCCAGCAGCTTCCGGGACCTGGACAATGAGCAGTTCTTC,-,TRBV5-1,TRBJ2-1,-
CASSLEGGAGTDTQYF,TGCGCCAGCAGCTTGGAAGGGGGCGCGGGCACAGATACGCAGTATTTT,-,TRBV5-1,TRBJ2-3,TRBD1
CASSMTAITGELFF,TGTGCCAGCAGTATGACAGCTATCACCGGGGAGCTGTTTTTT,-,TRBV2,TRBJ2-2,-
CAISEWTSGGGEQFF,TGTGCCATCAGTGAGTGGACTAGCGGCGGTGGTGAGCAGTTCTTC,-,TRBV10-3,TRBJ2-1,TRBD2
CASSPSPGGFYEQYF,TGCGCCAGCAGCCCTTCGCCCGGGGGTTTCTACGAGCAGTACTTC,-,TRBV5-1,TRBJ2-7,-
CAIRETSGSTDTQYF,TGTGCCATCAGGGAGACTAGCGGAAGCACAGATACGCAGTATTTT,-,TRBV10-3,TRBJ2-3,TRBD2
CASSYSLGSSGNTIYF,TGTGCCAGCAGTTACTCTTTAGGTAGCTCTGGAAACACCATATATTTT,once,TRBV6-6,TRBJ1-3,-
CASSPVTGAPYEQYF,TGCGCCAGCAGCCCAGTAACAGGGGCACCATACGAGCAGTACTTC,few,TRBV4-3,TRBJ2-7,TRBD1
CASSLGIGTGAGHNEQFF,TGCGCCAGCAGCTTGGGCATCGGGACAGGGGCAGGTCACAATGAGCAGTTCTTC,-,TRBV5-1,TRBJ2-1,TRBD1